This T cell receptor beta chain is from a study of T cell repertoires in ileal Crohn's disease. Study context: At surgery, under 40% of patients smoked, with median disease duration about 7.9 years. M6 samples are neoterminal ileum biopsies from postoperative colonoscopy.

For this clone: Its matching antigen is unknown.

Data came from immunoSEQ multiplex PCR; TCRdb stores just in-frame clones and leaves some out. The repertoire consists of 9,000 to 9,500 clones, with around four fifths occurring once and the leading ten covering roughly a sixth. Time point given: neoterminal ileum biopsy at postoperative endoscopy, about 6 months after surgery. Study-wide points: Compared with non-smokers, active smokers at surgery showed more clonal expansions.

Sequenced: ileal tissue. This TCR came from an adult with Crohn's disease.

This CDR3 is CASSPLGAYTGELFF. The DNA of the CDR3 is TGTGCCAGCAGCCCTTTGGGGGCGTACACCGGGGAGCTGTTTTTT. The chain carries TRBV7-2 and TRBJ2-2, with D perhaps TRBD1 (6 bases). Germline lookup yields CDR1 SGHTA and CDR2 FQGNSA. V was trimmed by 5 bases and J by 3 bases, leaving 13 bases between them. The CDR3 runs 15 residues. Based on the CDR3 plus reference TRBV7-2 and TRBJ2-2, the full variable domain is GAGVSQSPSNKVTEKGKDVELRCDPISGHTALYWYRQSLGQGLEFLIYFQGNSAPDKSGLPSDRFSAERTGGSVSTLTIQRTQQEDSAVYLCASSPLGAYTGELFFGEGSRLTVL.